The clone carrying this T cell receptor beta chain occurred a few times. This record belongs to a study of blood T cells in healthy people across ages. CDR3 size: 15 residues. The V end lost 5 bases, the J end lost 1 base, and 11 bases lay between the germline ends. CDR1 and CDR2 (germline): SGHTA, FQGNSA. The use of a sample-barcoded 5' primer and a J-beta primer mix characterized a second PCR of about 7 to 12 cycles. TCRdb reprocessed the 5' RACE reads with MiXCR, giving one entry per CDR3 protein. Here the sample spans 600,000 or so distinct CDR3 sequences, more than 20% being singletons. This receptor was taken from a man between 70 and 80 years old in good health. This chain uses TRBV7-2 with TRBJ1-4, with D hard to call. Source material: blood. CDR3 region: CASSPSRKTNEKLFF. The DNA of the CDR3 is TGTGCCAGCAGCCCTTCCAGGAAAACTAATGAAAAACTGTTTTTT.